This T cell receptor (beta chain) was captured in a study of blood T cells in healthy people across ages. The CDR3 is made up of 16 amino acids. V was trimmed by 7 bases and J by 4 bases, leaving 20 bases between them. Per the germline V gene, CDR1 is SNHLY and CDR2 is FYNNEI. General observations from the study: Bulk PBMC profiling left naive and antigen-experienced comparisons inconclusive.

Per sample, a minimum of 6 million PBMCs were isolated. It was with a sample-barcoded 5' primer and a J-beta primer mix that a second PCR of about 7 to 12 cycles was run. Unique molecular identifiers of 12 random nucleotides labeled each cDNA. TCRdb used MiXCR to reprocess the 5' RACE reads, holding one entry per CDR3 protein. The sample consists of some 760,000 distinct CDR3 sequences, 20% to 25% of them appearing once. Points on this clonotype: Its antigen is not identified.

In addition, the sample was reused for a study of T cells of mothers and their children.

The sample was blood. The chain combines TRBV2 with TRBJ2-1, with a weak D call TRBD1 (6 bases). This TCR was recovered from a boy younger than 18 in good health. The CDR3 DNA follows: TGTGCCAGCACCGGTGCCGTGGACAGTTTGTACAATGAGCAGTTCTTC. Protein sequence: CASTGAVDSLYNEQFF.